The clone carrying this T cell receptor beta chain came up a few times. The V gene's germline CDR1 is LNHDA and CDR2 SQIVND (reference sequence). The V gene lost 3 bases and the J gene lost 3 bases, with 9 bases spanning the gap. This CDR3 has 15 amino acids. The data were taken from a study of blood T cells in healthy people across ages. At the level of the study: Per every two T cells, about one barcoded beta molecule was captured by template switching.

PBMCs numbering at least 6 million were isolated per sample. Combining a sample-barcoded 5' primer with a J-beta primer mix, a second PCR ran for roughly 7 to 11 cycles. TCRdb used MiXCR to reprocess the 5' RACE reads, holding one entry per CDR3 protein. The sample yields 1.5 million to 2 million distinct CDR3 sequences, about 35% seen once. The TCR was taken from a woman between 25 and 40 years old in good health. The rearrangement links TRBV19 to TRBJ2-6; D unclear. Sequencing was performed on blood. In nucleotides, the CDR3 is TGTGCCAGTAGTATGTATGGTGATGGGGCCAACGTCCTGACTTTC. Protein sequence: CASSMYGDGANVLTF.